The 11 T cell receptor beta chains listed next were all sequenced from one sample in a study of response to subunit inactivated influenza vaccine. TCRdb used MiXCR to reprocess the RT-PCR reads, holding one entry per CDR3 protein. The table lists hundreds of thousands of distinct CDR3 sequences, approximately 17% of them singletons. Sequences were derived from CD4+ T cells sorted from PBMCs, sampled around 25 months after vaccination. These receptors all come from a man between 50 and 70 years old who received an inactivated influenza vaccine.

CDR3: CASSRLGDRGSAEQFF. The CDR3 DNA sequence: TGCGCCAGCAGCCGATTGGGGGACAGGGGTTCGGCTGAGCAGTTCTTC. The chain links TRBV4-3 to TRBJ2-1; TRBD1 matches 10 bases. CDR1 is LGHNA and CDR2 is YSLEER in the germline V gene. The ends lost 4 bases at V and 9 bases at J; junction bases unmatched: 12. The CDR3 totals 16 residues.

This clonotype was counted ten times or more. The rearrangement joins TRBV5-1 to TRBJ1-1, with 11 bases aligning to TRBD1. The V segment lost 4 bases and the J segment 10 bases; nucleotides outside the gene matches: 3. Looked up from germline, CDR1 is SGHRS and CDR2 is YFSETQ. The CDR3 runs to 12 residues. The CDR3 reads CASSTGQGAAFF. CDR3 DNA: TGCGCCAGCAGCACTGGACAGGGGGCAGCTTTCTTT.

The genes are TRBV30 and TRBJ2-2; 8 bases are shared with TRBD1. CDR3 length: 14 residues. Germline V gene data show CDR1 as GTSNPN and CDR2 as SVGIG (reference sequence). The J segment lost 11 bases and the V segment lost 3 bases, leaving 11 bases of the junction unmatched. CDR3 DNA: TGTGCCTGGAGCCCTTGGGACAGGCTCCCCGAGCTGTTTTTT. Encoded protein: CAWSPWDRLPELFF.

A few counts support this clonotype. The chain carries TRBV4-1 and TRBJ2-1; the D is unclear. Germline CDR1 is MGHRA and CDR2 is YSYEKL. V was trimmed by 0 bases and J by 9 bases, leaving 9 bases between them. This CDR3 has 13 residues. The CDR3 sequence is CASSQDIRVEQFF. In nucleotides, the CDR3 is TGCGCCAGCAGCCAAGATATAAGGGTTGAGCAGTTCTTC.

The chain uses TRBV6-2 or TRBV6-3 and TRBJ1-2, with TRBD1 matching 10 bases. V shed 7 bases and J 3 bases; nucleotides not matched to a gene: 11. Per the germline V gene, CDR1 is MNHEY and CDR2 is SVGEGT. CDR3 size: 16 residues. The chain's CDR3 is CASTGTGEWFDYGYTF. CDR3 nucleotide sequence: TGTGCCAGCACCGGGACAGGGGAATGGTTTGACTATGGCTACACCTTC.

This rearrangement joins TRBV20-1 to TRBJ2-4; no definite D call. The CDR3 is made up of 14 amino acids. V was shortened by 6 bases and J by 0 bases, with 12 bases between the two germline ends. Per germline, CDR1 DFQATT and CDR2 SNEGSKA (reference sequence). CDR3 amino acids: CSAPGPVAKNIQYF. The CDR3 nucleotides are TGCAGTGCCCCTGGACCCGTAGCCAAAAACATTCAGTACTTC.

This chain joins TRBV20-1 and TRBJ2-1; weak D call: TRBD2 (7 bases). Trimming stripped 5 bases from V and 9 bases from J, with 20 bases between. CDR3 length: 14 residues. The V gene's germline CDR1 is DFQATT and CDR2 SNEGSKA (reference sequence). CDR3 nucleotides: TGCAGTGCTTCCCGGGGGGCAGGGATTAGTGAGCAGTTCTTC. Encoded protein: CSASRGAGISEQFF.

The chain combines TRBV20-1 with TRBJ1-1, with a weak D call TRBD1 (6 bases). The CDR3 is 15 residues long. V was clipped by 6 bases and J by 5 bases, with 22 bases between them. Looked up from germline, CDR1 is DFQATT and CDR2 is SNEGSKA (reference sequence). The CDR3 DNA is TGCAGTGCCACACCCCGGCAGGGAGGGGGGACTGAAGCTTTCTTT. Its translation: CSATPRQGGGTEAFF.

V is TRBV2 and J is TRBJ2-2; D uncertain. V lost 6 bases, J lost 6 bases, and 14 bases lay in between. Germline lookup yields CDR1 SNHLY and CDR2 FYNNEI. This CDR3 is built from 14 residues. The CDR3 protein is CASSEIRSSGELFF. In DNA form, the CDR3 reads TGTGCCAGCAGCGAAATAAGGAGTTCCGGGGAGCTGTTTTTT. Full variable domain (remainder filled in from reference TRBV2 and TRBJ2-2): EPEVTQTPSHQVTQMGQEVILRCVPISNHLYFYWYRQILGQKVEFLVSFYNNEISEKSEIFDDQFSVERPDGSNFTLKIRSTKLEDSAMYFCASSEIRSSGELFFGEGSRLTVL.

Many counts were recorded for this clonotype. V and J are TRBV7-2 and TRBJ1-3, with D unresolved. CDR1 and CDR2 (germline): SGHTA, FQGNSA. CDR3 length equals 14 residues. V was trimmed by 3 bases and J by 0 bases, leaving 6 bases between them. The CDR3 loop reads CASSFSGSGNTIYF. For the CDR3, the DNA is TGTGCCAGCAGCTTTAGCGGCTCTGGAAACACCATATATTTT.

The chain carries TRBV19 and TRBJ1-2, with D unclear. The CDR3 contains 15 residues. In germline, CDR1 is LNHDA, CDR2 SQIVND (reference sequence). Trimming cost V 3 bases and J 5 bases, with 16 bases left between them. CDR3 sequence reads: CASSMNGPLPYGYTF. The CDR3 DNA follows: TGTGCCAGTAGTATGAACGGACCTCTTCCGTATGGCTACACCTTC.